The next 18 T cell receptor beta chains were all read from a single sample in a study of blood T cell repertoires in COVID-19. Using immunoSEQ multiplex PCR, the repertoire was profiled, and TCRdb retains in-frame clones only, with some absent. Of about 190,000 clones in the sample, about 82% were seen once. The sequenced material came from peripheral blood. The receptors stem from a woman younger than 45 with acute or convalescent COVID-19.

CDR3 nucleotides: TGTGCCAGCTCACCTCAGGGTTATAGCAATCAGCCCCAGCATTTT. Amino acid sequence: CASSPQGYSNQPQHF. The rearrangement uses TRBV18 and TRBJ1-5, with D possibly TRBD1 on 5 matching bases. This CDR3 comprises 15 residues. Deletions cut 3 bases from V and 0 bases from J, with 9 bases between. Germline CDR1 and CDR2: KGHSH and LQKENI.

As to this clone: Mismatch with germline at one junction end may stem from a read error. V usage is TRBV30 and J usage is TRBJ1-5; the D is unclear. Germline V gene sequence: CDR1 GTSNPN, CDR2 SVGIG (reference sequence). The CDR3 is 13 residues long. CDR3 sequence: CAWSPGFDQPQHF. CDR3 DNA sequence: TGTGCTTGGAGCCCAGGTTTCGATCAGCCCCAGCATTTT. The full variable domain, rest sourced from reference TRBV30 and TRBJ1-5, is SQTIHQWPATLVQPVGSPLSLECTVEGTSNPNLYWYRQAAGRGLQLLFYSVGIGQISSEVPQNLSASRPQDRQFILSSKKLLLSDSGFYLCAWSPGFDQPQHFGDGTRLSIL.

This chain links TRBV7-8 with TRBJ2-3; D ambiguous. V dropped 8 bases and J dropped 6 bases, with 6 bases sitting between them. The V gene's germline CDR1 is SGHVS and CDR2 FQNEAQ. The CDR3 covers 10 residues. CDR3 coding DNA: TGTGCCAGCGTCGGGGATACGCAGTATTTT. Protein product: CASVGDTQYF.

The CDR3 loop is CASSQIGQTDTQYF. The CDR3 DNA is TGCGCCAGCAGCCAAATAGGACAGACAGATACGCAGTATTTT. This sequence joins TRBV4-1 and TRBJ2-3; possible D gene TRBD1, 6 bases. V was trimmed by 2 bases and J by 3 bases, leaving 9 bases between them. CDR1 MGHRA and CDR2 YSYEKL come from the germline V gene. The CDR3 runs 14 residues.

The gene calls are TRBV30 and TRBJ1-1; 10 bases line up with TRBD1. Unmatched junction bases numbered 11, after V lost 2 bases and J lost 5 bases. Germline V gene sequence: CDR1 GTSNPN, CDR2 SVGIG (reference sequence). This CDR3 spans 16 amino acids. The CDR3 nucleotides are TGTGCCTGGAGTTCCTGGGGGAGACAGGGGGCGACTGAAGCTTTCTTT. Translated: CAWSSWGRQGATEAFF.

CDR3 nucleotide sequence: TGTGCCAGCAGTTTGCGGGGGAACACTGAAGCTTTCTTT. It is translated as CASSLRGNTEAFF. The chain has TRBV6-5 and TRBJ1-1; D is unclear. Germline CDR1 reads MNHEY; CDR2 reads SVGAGI. V was trimmed by 4 bases and J by 1 base, leaving 7 bases between them. The CDR3 is 13 amino acids.

The CDR3, as DNA: TGTGCCAGCTCACCTAGGACAGGGGCTACTGAAGCTTTCTTT. It codes for CASSPRTGATEAFF. This sequence joins TRBV18 and TRBJ1-1; 9 bases are shared with TRBD1. Unmatched junction bases numbered 4, after V lost 3 bases and J lost 5 bases. CDR3 length: 14 amino acids. Germline-derived CDR1 and CDR2 are KGHSH and LQKENI.

The CDR3 DNA is TGTGCCAGCACCTTCCGCACCTACACGGGGGGCTACACCTTC. As protein: CASTFRTYTGGYTF. The chain carries TRBV28 and TRBJ1-2, with D unclear. Germline values: CDR1 MDHEN, CDR2 SYDVKM. This CDR3 has 14 amino acids. V was trimmed by 7 bases and J by 8 bases, leaving 20 bases between them.

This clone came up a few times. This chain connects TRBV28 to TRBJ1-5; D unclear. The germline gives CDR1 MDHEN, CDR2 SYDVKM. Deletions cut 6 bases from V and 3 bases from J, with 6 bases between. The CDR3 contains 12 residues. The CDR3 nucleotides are TGTGCCAGCAGGGCGGCCAATCAGCCCCAGCATTTT. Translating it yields CASRAANQPQHF.

CDR3 in DNA: TGTGCCAGCTCACCAGAGGCTGGCGGAAACACCATATATTTT. Its translation is CASSPEAGGNTIYF. This chain uses TRBV18 with TRBJ1-3, with unresolved D. Germline V gives CDR1 KGHSH, CDR2 LQKENI. This CDR3 contains 14 residues. The germline V and J ends were trimmed by 2 bases and 4 bases, with 9 bases remaining between them.

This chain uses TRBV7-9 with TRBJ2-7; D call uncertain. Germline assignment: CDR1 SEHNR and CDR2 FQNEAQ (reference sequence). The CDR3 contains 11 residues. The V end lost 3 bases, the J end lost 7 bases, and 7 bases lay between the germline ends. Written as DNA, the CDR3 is TGTGCCAGCAGCTTGGCTCGAGAGCAGTACTTC. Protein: CASSLAREQYF. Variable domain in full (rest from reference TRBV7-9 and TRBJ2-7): DTGVSQNPRHKITKRGQNVTFRCDPISEHNRLYWYRQTLGQGPEFLTYFQNEAQLEKSRLLSDRFSAERPKGSFSTLEIQRTEQGDSAMYLCASSLAREQYFGPGTRLTVT.

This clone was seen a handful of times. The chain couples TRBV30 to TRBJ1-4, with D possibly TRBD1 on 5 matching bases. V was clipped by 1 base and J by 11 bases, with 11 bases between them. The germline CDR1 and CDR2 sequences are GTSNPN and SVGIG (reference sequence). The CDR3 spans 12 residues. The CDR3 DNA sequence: TGTGCCTGGAGTGCTCAACAGGAGAAACTGTTTTTT. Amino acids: CAWSAQQEKLFF. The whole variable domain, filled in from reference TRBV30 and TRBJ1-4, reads SQTIHQWPATLVQPVGSPLSLECTVEGTSNPNLYWYRQAAGRGLQLLFYSVGIGQISSEVPQNLSASRPQDRQFILSSKKLLLSDSGFYLCAWSAQQEKLFFGSGTQLSVL.

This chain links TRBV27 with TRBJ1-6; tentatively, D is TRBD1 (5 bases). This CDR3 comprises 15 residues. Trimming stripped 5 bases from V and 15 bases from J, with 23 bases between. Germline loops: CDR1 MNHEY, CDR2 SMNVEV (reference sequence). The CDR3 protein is CASSPTRQTDRVLHF. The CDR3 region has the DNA TGTGCCAGCAGTCCAACCCGACAGACGGACCGGGTCCTCCACTTT.

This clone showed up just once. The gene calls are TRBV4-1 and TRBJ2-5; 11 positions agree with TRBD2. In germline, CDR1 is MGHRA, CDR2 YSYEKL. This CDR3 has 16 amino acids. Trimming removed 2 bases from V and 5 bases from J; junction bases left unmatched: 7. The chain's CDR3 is CASSQSTSGGFETQYF. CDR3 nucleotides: TGCGCCAGCAGCCAAAGTACTAGCGGGGGCTTCGAGACCCAGTACTTC.

CDR3 sequence: CASSLEPGQSSYEQYF. DNA for the CDR3: TGCGCCAGCAGCTTGGAACCGGGACAGAGCTCCTACGAGCAGTACTTC. The V and J genes are TRBV5-1 and TRBJ2-7; 7 nucleotides align to TRBD1. The germline V gene encodes CDR1 SGHRS and CDR2 YFSETQ. The CDR3 covers 16 residues. J was trimmed by 0 bases and V by 0 bases; bases with no gene match: 6.

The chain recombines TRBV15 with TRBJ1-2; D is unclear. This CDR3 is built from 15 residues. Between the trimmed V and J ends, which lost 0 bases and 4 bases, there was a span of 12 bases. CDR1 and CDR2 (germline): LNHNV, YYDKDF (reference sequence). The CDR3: CATSRDSSAAYGYTF. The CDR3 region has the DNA TGTGCCACCAGCAGAGATTCGTCTGCGGCCTATGGCTACACCTTC.

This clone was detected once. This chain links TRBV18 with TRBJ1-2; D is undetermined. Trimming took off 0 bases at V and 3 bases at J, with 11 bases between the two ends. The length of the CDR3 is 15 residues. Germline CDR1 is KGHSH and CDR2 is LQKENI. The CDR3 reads CASSPPVPGDYGYTF. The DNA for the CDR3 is TGTGCCAGCTCACCACCGGTCCCGGGAGACTATGGCTACACCTTC.

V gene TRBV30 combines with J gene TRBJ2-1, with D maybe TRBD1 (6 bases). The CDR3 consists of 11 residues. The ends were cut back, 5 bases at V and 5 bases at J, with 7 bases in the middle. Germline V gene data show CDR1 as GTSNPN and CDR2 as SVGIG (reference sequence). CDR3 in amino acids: CAWGQNNEQFF. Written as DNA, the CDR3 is TGTGCCTGGGGACAGAACAATGAGCAGTTCTTC.